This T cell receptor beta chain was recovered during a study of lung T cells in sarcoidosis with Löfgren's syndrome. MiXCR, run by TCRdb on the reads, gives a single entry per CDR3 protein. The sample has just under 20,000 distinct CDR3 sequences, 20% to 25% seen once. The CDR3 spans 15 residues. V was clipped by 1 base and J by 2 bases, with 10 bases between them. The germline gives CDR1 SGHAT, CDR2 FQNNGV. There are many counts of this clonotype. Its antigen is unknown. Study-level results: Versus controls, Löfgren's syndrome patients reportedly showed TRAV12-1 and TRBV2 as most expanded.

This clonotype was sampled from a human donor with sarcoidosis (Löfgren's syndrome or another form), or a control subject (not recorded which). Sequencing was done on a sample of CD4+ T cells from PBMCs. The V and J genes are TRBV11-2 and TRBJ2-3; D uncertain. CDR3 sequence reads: CASSLVGLNTDTQYF. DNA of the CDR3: TGTGCCAGCAGCTTAGTTGGCCTTAACACAGATACGCAGTATTTT.